The 26 T cell receptor beta chains reported below all come from one sample, sequenced in a study of CD8+CD57+ T cells in acquired aplastic anemia. Both TCR beta VDJ combination and CDR3 sequence profiling were carried out. Genomic DNA was the template for this profiling. One entry per CDR3 protein, called by TCRdb with MiXCR from the reads. The sample records some 240,000 distinct CDR3 sequences, 34% being singletons. The sample comprised sorted CD4+, CD8+, or CD8+CD57+ T cells (not recorded which) from PBMCs. The receptors derive from a human donor in good health, serving as a control.

This clonotype occurred many times. This chain joins TRBV20-1 and TRBJ1-2; 8 bases are a match to TRBD1. Germline V gives CDR1 DFQATT, CDR2 SNEGSKA (reference sequence). V trimming: 6 bases; J trimming: 2 bases; junction bases outside the gene matches: 8. This CDR3 has 14 amino acids. This chain's CDR3 is CSALPRDRNYGYTF. CDR3 DNA: TGCAGTGCCCTCCCACGGGACAGGAACTATGGCTACACCTTC.

This chain joins TRBV18 and TRBJ2-1; D is unresolved. From germline, CDR1 is KGHSH and CDR2 LQKENI. The CDR3 length is 12 residues. V lost 3 bases to trimming and J lost 8 bases, with 8 bases between them. In nucleotides, the CDR3 is TGTGCCAGCTCACCGGCCACTTATGAGCAGTTCTTC. This gives the protein CASSPATYEQFF.

This clonotype was detected many times. A junction end diverges from the germline sequence, so it may reflect a read error. This chain connects TRBV11-2 to TRBJ1-1, with D possibly being TRBD1 (5 bases). Germline loops: CDR1 SGHAT, CDR2 FQNNGV. The CDR3 covers 13 residues. CDR3 DNA sequence: TGTGCCAGCAGCATAGACAGCTACACTGAAGCTTTCTTT. It codes for CASSIDSYTEAFF.

This clonotype was recorded a few times. This chain links TRBV29-1 with TRBJ1-2; a weak D match, TRBD1 (5 bases). This CDR3 is 13 amino acids long. Germline values: CDR1 SQVTM, CDR2 ANQGSEA. The V end lost 2 bases, the J end lost 7 bases, and 14 bases lay between the germline ends. CDR3 in amino acids: CSVENDSSSGYTF. The CDR3 DNA follows: TGCAGCGTTGAAAATGACAGCTCAAGTGGCTACACCTTC.

This clonotype was observed many times. The chain is built from TRBV7-2 and TRBJ2-6; TRBD1 matches at 7 bases. The CDR3 contains 15 residues. The germline gives CDR1 SGHTA, CDR2 FQGNSA. Trimming removed 4 bases from V and 2 bases from J; junction bases left unmatched: 2. The CDR3 nucleotides read TGTGCCAGCAGCTCAGGACAGGCTGGGGCCAACGTCCTGACTTTC. Protein sequence: CASSSGQAGANVLTF. Full variable domain (rest looked up from reference TRBV7-2 and TRBJ2-6): GAGVSQSPSNKVTEKGKDVELRCDPISGHTALYWYRQSLGQGLEFLIYFQGNSAPDKSGLPSDRFSAERTGGSVSTLTIQRTQQEDSAVYLCASSSGQAGANVLTFGAGSRLTVL.

The sample holds many counts of this clonotype. The chain employs TRBV9 and TRBJ2-5; 7 positions agree with TRBD1. Per the germline V gene, CDR1 is SGDLS and CDR2 is YYNGEE. The CDR3 has 15 residues. J lost 5 bases, V lost 5 bases, and 12 bases had no gene match. The CDR3 sequence: CASSPFGQGDETQYF. Here the CDR3 DNA reads TGTGCCAGCAGTCCCTTCGGGCAGGGGGACGAGACCCAGTACTTC.

This clonotype appeared many times. The rearrangement links TRBV5-4 to TRBJ1-1; a possible D gene is TRBD1 (6 bases). Between the trimmed V and J ends, which lost 5 bases and 5 bases, there was a span of 16 bases. The CDR3 has 14 amino acids. Germline values: CDR1 SGHNT, CDR2 YYREEE (reference sequence). The CDR3, as DNA: TGTGCCAGCAGGGTACAGGGTGGTACGACTGAAGCTTTCTTT. Protein: CASRVQGGTTEAFF. Full variable domain (remainder filled in from reference TRBV5-4 and TRBJ1-1): ETGVTQSPTHLIKTRGQQVTLRCSSQSGHNTVSWYQQALGQGPQFIFQYYREEENGRGNFPPRFSGLQFPNYSSELNVNALELDDSALYLCASRVQGGTTEAFFGQGTRLTVV.

This clonotype was counted at least ten times. The V and J genes are TRBV14 and TRBJ2-1; D call uncertain. Trimming pared 5 bases from V and 3 bases from J, leaving 2 bases between. Germline V gene lookup returns CDR1 SGHDN and CDR2 FVKESK. The CDR3 has 11 residues. CDR3 DNA sequence: TGTGCCAGCAGCTACTACAATGAGCAGTTCTTC. Protein product: CASSYYNEQFF.

The V gene is TRBV10-3, the J gene TRBJ1-1, with unresolved D. The CDR3 has 14 residues. Germline V gene data show CDR1 as ENHRY and CDR2 as SYGVKD. Trimming took 0 bases from V and 1 from J, leaving 6 bases between them. CDR3 in DNA: TGTGCCATCAGTGAGTCAACGCCGAACACTGAAGCTTTCTTT. Translating it yields CAISESTPNTEAFF.

The rearrangement uses TRBV5-1 and TRBJ1-2, with 10 bases lining up with TRBD1. V shed 8 bases and J 2 bases; nucleotides not matched to a gene: 9. Germline V CDR1 and CDR2: SGHRS, YFSETQ. This CDR3 region has 15 residues. The CDR3 nucleotides read TGCGCCAGTGGGACAGGGGATTTAAGAAACTATGGCTACACCTTC. It encodes CASGTGDLRNYGYTF.

This rearrangement joins TRBV20-1 to TRBJ1-6; possibly TRBD1 for D (5 bases). Deletions cut 5 bases from V and 8 bases from J, with 16 bases between. Germline V gene lookup returns CDR1 DFQATT and CDR2 SNEGSKA (reference sequence). There are 14 residues in the CDR3. In nucleotides, the CDR3 is TGCAGTGCTGGTGTTGGCAGGGAATATTCACCCCTCCACTTT. Translation: CSAGVGREYSPLHF.

About this clonotype: The missing conserved phenylalanine or tryptophan at the end of this CDR3 makes a read error likely. The chain carries TRBV29-1 and TRBJ2-7, with 9 bases identical to TRBD1. Trimming cost V 7 bases and J 2 bases; bases outside gene matches: 6. Germline V CDR1 and CDR2: SQVTM, ANQGSEA. This CDR3 is built from 13 residues. CDR3 residues: CSAGWDRAYEQYS. The CDR3 DNA reads as TGCAGCGCGGGGTGGGACAGGGCCTACGAGCAGTACTCC.

The chain combines TRBV11-1 with TRBJ2-3; D unclear. CDR1 is SGHAT and CDR2 is FQDESV in the germline V gene (reference sequence). The CDR3 runs 15 residues. With 5 bases removed from V and 4 bases from J, the gap between germline ends came to 16 bases. CDR3 bases: TGTGCCAGCAGCCATCCTGTCCCCCGGCCAGATACGCAGTATTTT. Translated: CASSHPVPRPDTQYF. Looking up the rest from reference TRBV11-1 and TRBJ2-3 gives the full variable domain: EAEVAQSPRYKITEKSQAVAFWCDPISGHATLYWYRQILGQGPELLVQFQDESVVDDSQLPKDRFSAERLKGVDSTLKIQPAELGDSAMYLCASSHPVPRPDTQYFGPGTRLTVL.

A word on this clonotype: This sequence may be a read error, since a much larger clone differs from it by one base. J is TRBJ2-7 and V is TRBV5-5; tentatively, D is TRBD2 (5 bases). The germline V gene encodes CDR1 SGHKS and CDR2 YYEKEE (reference sequence). This CDR3 spans 13 amino acids. Trimming pared 2 bases from V and 9 bases from J, leaving 15 bases between. The DNA of the CDR3 is TGTGCCAGCAGCTTAAAGCGGTTCGACGGGCAGTACTTC. Translating it yields CASSLKRFDGQYF.

The rearrangement joins TRBV4-1 to TRBJ1-3; 8 positions agree with TRBD1. V gave up 1 base and J gave up 6 bases; unmatched junction bases: 8. The CDR3 is 16 residues long. The germline V gene encodes CDR1 MGHRA and CDR2 YSYEKL. The CDR3 protein is CASSQGRGRSVNTIYF. The DNA of the CDR3 is TGCGCCAGCAGCCAAGGCAGGGGGCGCTCAGTAAACACCATATATTTT.

This clonotype has just one count. Given the absence of the conserved phenylalanine or tryptophan at the CDR3 end, a read error is likely. The gene calls are TRBV15 and TRBJ1-6; D gene ambiguous. CDR3 size: 13 residues. Germline CDR1 LNHNV, CDR2 YYDKDF (reference sequence). Trimming removed 1 base at V and 8 bases at J, with 6 bases between. DNA of the CDR3: TGTGCCACCAGCAGAGCGGGGTATTCACCCCTCCACTCT. Its protein product is CATSRAGYSPLHS.

The CDR3 DNA follows: TGTGCCAGCAGCTACAGGGACGATGAGCAGTTCTTC. Its translation is CASSYRDDEQFF. This chain uses TRBV7-2 with TRBJ2-1; TRBD1 might be the D (6 bases). Germline-derived CDR1 and CDR2 are SGHTA and FQGNSA. CDR3 length equals 12 residues. Trimming took 4 bases from V and 8 from J, leaving 9 bases between them.

With regard to this clonotype: This may be a read error, as it is one base from a much larger clone. It is likely a read error, because the conserved phenylalanine at the end of the CDR3 is missing. The rearrangement joins TRBV12-3 or TRBV12-4 to TRBJ1-1, with D perhaps TRBD1 (5 bases). Between the trimmed V and J ends, which lost 6 bases and 3 bases, there was a span of 11 bases. CDR3 length: 13 amino acids. In nucleotides, the CDR3 is TGTGCCAGCAGGAGGACGGGGGACACTGAAGCTTTCTCT. This translates into CASRRTGDTEAFS.

This clonotype was detected many times. The chain has TRBV20-1 and TRBJ2-3, with 10 bases that match TRBD1. The germline CDR1 and CDR2 sequences are DFQATT and SNEGSKA (reference sequence). This CDR3 region has 16 residues. V trimming: 5 bases; J trimming: 2 bases; junction bases outside the gene matches: 10. CDR3 protein: CSAVSPGQGYTDTQYF. CDR3 bases: TGCAGTGCTGTGTCGCCGGGACAGGGGTACACAGATACGCAGTATTTT.

This clonotype was found many times. The V gene is TRBV9, the J gene TRBJ1-6; D gene uncertain. V gave up 4 bases and J gave up 7 bases, with 12 bases separating them. Germline V lookup: CDR1 SGDLS, CDR2 YYNGEE. The CDR3 consists of 14 residues. CDR3 in amino acids: CASSPHPLNSPLHF. The DNA of the CDR3 is TGTGCCAGCAGCCCACACCCACTCAATTCACCCCTCCACTTT.

As for this clonotype: Likely a read error: the CDR3 ends without its conserved phenylalanine or tryptophan. The rearrangement links TRBV5-4 to TRBJ1-4; D not certain. The CDR3 spans 13 residues. CDR1 is SGHNT and CDR2 is YYREEE in the germline V gene (reference sequence). V was clipped by 1 base and J by 12 bases, with 13 bases between them. CDR3 DNA: TGTGCCAGCAGCTTGTGGTTCGGTGGGGAACTGTTTTCT. Its translation is CASSLWFGGELFS.

This clonotype has a single count. The genes are TRBV10-3 and TRBJ1-2; D ambiguous. V was cut by 0 bases and J by 4 bases, with 12 bases left in between. This CDR3 spans 15 amino acids. In germline, CDR1 is ENHRY, CDR2 SYGVKD. The CDR3 DNA sequence: TGTGCCATCAGTGAGTCACTCGGGAATACCTATGGCTACACCTTC. It yields the protein CAISESLGNTYGYTF.

CDR3 amino acids: CSAALAGGLTYNEQFF. The CDR3 nucleotides read TGCAGTGCAGCTCTAGCGGGGGGGCTCACCTACAATGAGCAGTTCTTC. The chain combines TRBV20-1 with TRBJ2-1; TRBD2 matches at 12 bases. V shed 6 bases, J shed 2 bases, and the junction held 8 bases outside the gene matches. The V gene's germline CDR1 is DFQATT and CDR2 SNEGSKA (reference sequence). This CDR3 region has 16 residues.

This clonotype was seen more than once but under ten times. This sequence joins TRBV28 and TRBJ1-2, with a tentative D call TRBD1 (6 bases). Germline V gene lookup returns CDR1 MDHEN and CDR2 SYDVKM. The CDR3 length is 13 residues. Trimming removed 5 bases from V and 4 bases from J, with 11 bases in between. The DNA of the CDR3 is TGTGCCAGCAGTCCTGGACAGCCCTATGGCTACACCTTC. Translation gives CASSPGQPYGYTF.

This clonotype occurred many times. The gene calls are TRBV7-2 and TRBJ2-3; 9 positions match TRBD2. The germline V gene encodes CDR1 SGHTA and CDR2 FQGNSA. This CDR3 is built from 16 residues. Germline trimming cut 2 bases from V and 1 base from J; bases unmatched to any gene: 4. The CDR3 DNA sequence: TGTGCCAGCAGCTTATGGGCGGGGGGGGGCACAGATACGCAGTATTTT. Translated: CASSLWAGGGTDTQYF.

The chain links TRBV6-1 to TRBJ2-1; 11 bases agree with TRBD2. V dropped 5 bases and J dropped 3; count of bases not matched to a gene: 6. CDR3 length: 16 amino acids. Germline lookup yields CDR1 MNHNS and CDR2 SASEGT. CDR3 sequence (DNA): TGTGCCAGCAGTACACGACTAGCGGGAAACTACAATGAGCAGTTCTTC. Translation: CASSTRLAGNYNEQFF.